This TCR beta chain was captured by sequencing in a study of HIV-infected children after antiretroviral therapy interruption. Study context: EBV and CMV exposure was recorded in most children. Samples from the continuous-treatment group were taken at weeks 0, 48 and 150.

V gave up 7 bases and J gave up 0 bases; unmatched junction bases: 8. There are 17 residues in the CDR3. Treatment described: PENTA 11 planned treatment interruption arm or continuous ART arm. At least 24 weeks of at least three-drug ART, in children 2 to 15 years. From thawed PBMCs, naive CD4+ CD45RA+ CD45RO- T cells were sorted. The TCR library was built from RNA with a 3' RACE protocol and unique molecular identifiers. TCRdb used MiXCR to reprocess the 3' RACE reads, holding one entry per CDR3 protein. The table lists 70,000 to 90,000 distinct CDR3 sequences, under 8% of them singletons, with 0.85% to 1.3% in the top ten. As concerns this clonotype: A much larger clonotype is one base distant, so this may be a read error.

The chain recombines TRBV12-3 or TRBV12-4 with TRBJ2-1; 11 nucleotides align to TRBD2. The sample here was CD45RA+ CD4+ T cells from PBMCs, pooled from several time points, taken from a donor given antiretroviral therapy, either interrupted or continuous. The subset was: naive CD4+ CD45RA+ CD45RO- T cells. This clonotype was obtained from a pool of human donors with HIV. CDR3 in amino acids: CASNSGGAWSSYNEQFF. CDR3 sequence (DNA): TGTGCCAGCAATAGCGGGGGGGCCTGGAGCTCCTACAATGAGCAGTTCTTC.